This T cell receptor (beta chain) is drawn from a study of blood T cell repertoires in COVID-19. Living in 24 US areas, the participants were between about 18 and 95 years of age. Trimming cost V 3 bases and J 5 bases, with 10 bases left between them. Looked up from germline, CDR1 is SNHLY and CDR2 is FYNNEI. This CDR3 spans 14 amino acids. Data came from immunoSEQ multiplex PCR; TCRdb stores just in-frame clones and leaves some out. The top ten clones hold 1% to 1.5% of a sample with about 82,000 clones, around 89% of them seen once. This chain uses TRBV2 with TRBJ2-2; D is possibly TRBD1 (5 bases). This receptor was identified in a woman aged 45-65 years with acute COVID-19. The sample consisted of PBMCs or T cells enriched from blood (not recorded which). The CDR3, as DNA: TGTGCCAGCAGTGAGTTCAGGGAAACCGGGGAGCTGTTTTTT. Translating it yields CASSEFRETGELFF.